The 26 T cell receptor beta chains below come from one sample, sequenced in a study of early T cells in non-severe SARS-CoV-2 infection. TCRdb reanalysed the 5' RACE reads using MiXCR and keeps one entry per CDR3 protein. This table holds about 100,000 distinct CDR3 sequences, over 10% found once. Material: whole blood. All receptors derive from an adult who was a healthcare worker with PCR-confirmed SARS-CoV-2 infection or an uninfected control (not recorded which).

This chain joins TRBV20-1 and TRBJ2-5, with D possibly being TRBD2 (7 bases). Trimming stripped 7 bases from V and 0 bases from J, with 18 bases between. CDR1 and CDR2 from the germline V gene are DFQATT and SNEGSKA (reference sequence). The CDR3 extends over 15 amino acids. Here the CDR3 reads CSVQGGGSYQETQYF. CDR3 coding DNA: TGCAGTGTCCAAGGGGGGGGTTCATACCAAGAGACCCAGTACTTC.

This clonotype occurred a few times. CDR3 amino acids: CASSLAGKSYNEQFF. CDR3 coding DNA: TGCGCCAGCAGCTTGGCGGGGAAATCTTACAATGAGCAGTTCTTC. The chain has TRBV5-1 and TRBJ2-1, with D possibly being TRBD2 (5 bases). The CDR3 consists of 15 residues. Trimming stripped 0 bases from V and 4 bases from J, with 11 bases between. Germline CDR1 SGHRS, CDR2 YFSETQ.

The rearrangement joins TRBV6-1 to TRBJ2-1; 12 bases map to TRBD2. Germline V CDR1 and CDR2: MNHNS, SASEGT. The junction had 8 bases not matched to a gene; V was cut back by 5 bases and J by 9 bases. CDR3 length: 15 amino acids. The CDR3 spells CASSRASGGAGEQFF. The CDR3 DNA reads as TGTGCCAGCAGTAGGGCTAGCGGGGGGGCCGGTGAGCAGTTCTTC.

The chain uses TRBV9 and TRBJ2-3, with 9 bases aligning to TRBD2. The CDR3 has 14 residues. Germline values: CDR1 SGDLS, CDR2 YYNGEE. Unmatched junction bases numbered 4, after V lost 4 bases and J lost 4 bases. The CDR3 reads CASSKWTSADTQYF. Written as DNA, the CDR3 is TGTGCCAGCAGCAAATGGACTAGCGCAGATACGCAGTATTTT.

This clonotype occurred many times. CDR3 nucleotide sequence: TGCGCCAGCAGCCGGATTGCAGGGACAGCGAGCTACAATGAGCAGTTCTTC. This encodes CASSRIAGTASYNEQFF. The genes are TRBV4-1 and TRBJ2-1, with 7 bases identical to TRBD1. J was trimmed by 3 bases and V by 4 bases; bases with no gene match: 12. The CDR3 totals 17 residues. Germline CDR1 and CDR2: MGHRA and YSYEKL.

The chain carries TRBV7-9 and TRBJ1-1; a possible D gene is TRBD1 (6 bases). Germline CDR1 is SEHNR and CDR2 is FQNEAQ (reference sequence). V was clipped by 5 bases and J by 1 base, with 11 bases between them. The CDR3 runs to 14 residues. CDR3 amino acids: CASSRQDPNTEAFF. CDR3 in DNA: TGTGCCAGCAGCCGACAGGACCCGAACACTGAAGCTTTCTTT.

This clonotype came up many times. The CDR3 DNA sequence: TGCAGCGTTTGGACAGGTATGAACACTGAAGCTTTCTTT. Protein: CSVWTGMNTEAFF. The V call is TRBV29-1, the J call TRBJ1-1; 7 nucleotides align to TRBD1. The CDR3 consists of 13 residues. Germline V CDR1 and CDR2: SQVTM, ANQGSEA. Trimming took 5 bases from V and 0 from J; bases not matched to a gene: 3.

Here the CDR3 DNA reads TGTGCCAGCAGCTTAGACAGTAACCAAGAGACCCAGTACTTC. Protein product: CASSLDSNQETQYF. The V gene is TRBV11-2, the J gene TRBJ2-5; D is unclear. The CDR3 length is 14 residues. Per germline, CDR1 SGHAT and CDR2 FQNNGV. Deletions cut 0 bases from V and 0 bases from J, with 5 bases between.

The chain links TRBV29-1 to TRBJ1-2, with 9 bases matching TRBD1. The CDR3 spans 12 residues. CDR1 is SQVTM, CDR2 ANQGSEA, per germline. Unmatched junction bases numbered 4, after V lost 5 bases and J lost 6 bases. This chain's CDR3 is CSVSQGANGYTF. The DNA of the CDR3 is TGCAGCGTTTCACAGGGGGCCAATGGCTACACCTTC. Supplemented by reference TRBV29-1 and TRBJ1-2, the full variable domain reads SAVISQKPSRDICQRGTSLTIQCQVDSQVTMMFWYRQQPGQSLTLIATANQGSEATYESGFVIDKFPISRPNLTFSTLTVSNMSPEDSSIYLCSVSQGANGYTFGSGTRLTVV.

The V call is TRBV5-4, the J call TRBJ1-1; D ambiguous. Trimming removed 5 bases at V and 3 bases at J, with 11 bases between. The CDR3 contains 13 residues. Germline V gene lookup returns CDR1 SGHNT and CDR2 YYREEE (reference sequence). The CDR3 is CASRSGLDTEAFF. The CDR3 DNA is TGTGCCAGCAGGAGCGGGTTGGACACTGAAGCTTTCTTT.

This clonotype was counted only a few times. CDR3 DNA sequence: TGTGCCATCAGTGAGAGGCAGTCGAACACCGGGGAGCTGTTTTTT. Protein product: CAISERQSNTGELFF. This rearrangement joins TRBV10-3 to TRBJ2-2; D unresolved. The germline V gene has CDR1 ENHRY and CDR2 SYGVKD. V shed 2 bases and J shed 0 bases, with 7 bases lying between them. The CDR3 is 15 amino acids.

V gene TRBV20-1 combines with J gene TRBJ2-5; the D gene is possibly TRBD1 (6 bases). The CDR3 extends over 17 amino acids. V lost 4 bases to trimming and J lost 2 bases, with 23 bases between them. Germline loops: CDR1 DFQATT, CDR2 SNEGSKA (reference sequence). The CDR3 nucleotides read TGCAGTGCTATAAGACTGGGGGCTACCCGGTCTCAAGAGACCCAGTACTTC. This gives the protein CSAIRLGATRSQETQYF.

The table lists this clonotype with many counts. V is TRBV28 and J is TRBJ2-5; 12 nucleotides match TRBD2. The V and J ends lost 6 bases and 4 bases, in that order; junction bases with no gene match: 18. The germline gives CDR1 MDHEN, CDR2 SYDVKM. CDR3 size: 19 residues. The CDR3 region has the DNA TGTGCCAGCAGCCGTACCCCCGGGCTAGCGGGAGGGGGGAGAGAGACCCAGTACTTC. Amino acids: CASSRTPGLAGGGRETQYF. Together with reference TRBV28 and TRBJ2-5, the CDR3 gives the full variable domain: DVKVTQSSRYLVKRTGEKVFLECVQDMDHENMFWYRQDPGLGLRLIYFSYDVKMKEKGDIPEGYSVSREKKERFSLILESASTNQTSMYLCASSRTPGLAGGGRETQYFGPGTRLLVL.

A note on this clonotype: A much bigger clone sits one base away, suggesting this may be a read error. V is TRBV12-3 or TRBV12-4 and J is TRBJ2-6; perhaps D is TRBD1 or TRBD2 (5 bases each). The CDR3 sequence is 15 residues long. The CDR3 nucleotides read TGTGCCAGCAGCCCAAGAGGGGCTGGGACCAACGTCCTGACTTTC. This sequence encodes CASSPRGAGTNVLTF.

This clonotype came up a few times. The chain employs TRBV2 and TRBJ1-2, with TRBD1 matching 7 bases. CDR3 length: 12 residues. V dropped 11 bases and J dropped 4; count of bases not matched to a gene: 7. From germline, CDR1 is SNHLY and CDR2 FYNNEI. The CDR3 protein is CAGQGGSYGYTF. CDR3 nucleotides: TGTGCCGGACAAGGGGGCTCCTATGGCTACACCTTC.

This clonotype was counted only a few times. The chain carries TRBV14 and TRBJ2-6; 8 nucleotides align to TRBD1. V was clipped by 4 bases and J by 1 base; unmatched bases: 3. CDR3 length: 16 residues. The germline V gene has CDR1 SGHDN and CDR2 FVKESK. CDR3: CASSRRTGSGANVLTF. CDR3 bases: TGTGCCAGCAGCCGCCGGACAGGGTCTGGGGCCAACGTCCTGACTTTC.

The V call is TRBV25-1, the J call TRBJ1-6; D is unclear. Trimming took off 4 bases at V and 7 bases at J, with 11 bases between the two ends. The CDR3 extends over 14 amino acids. CDR1 is MGHDK, CDR2 SYGVNS, per germline. The CDR3 sequence is CASSGVGSNSPLHF. DNA of the CDR3: TGTGCCAGCAGTGGGGTCGGGTCGAATTCACCCCTCCACTTT.

This clonotype was recorded a few times. This sequence joins TRBV28 and TRBJ2-3; TRBD2 is a possible D gene (7 bases). Germline V lookup: CDR1 MDHEN, CDR2 SYDVKM. Trimming cost V 1 base and J 7 bases, with 12 bases left between them. The CDR3 contains 14 residues. The CDR3 DNA reads as TGTGCCAGCAGTTTATTTGGGGGGGACAATACGCAGTATTTT. It translates to CASSLFGGDNTQYF.

This rearrangement joins TRBV7-8 to TRBJ2-2, with D perhaps TRBD2 (5 bases). Germline assignment: CDR1 SGHVS and CDR2 FQNEAQ. This CDR3 has 13 amino acids. Trimming removed 1 base at V and 8 bases at J, with 8 bases between. The CDR3 region has the DNA TGTGCCAGCAGCTTAGGTGCGGGTGGGGAGCTGTTTTTT. Amino acid sequence: CASSLGAGGELFF.

This clonotype was detected ten times or more. The chain is built from TRBV5-1 and TRBJ2-3, with 10 bases identical to TRBD1. The CDR3 has 14 residues. V shed 9 bases, J shed 6 bases, and the junction held 10 bases outside the gene matches. Germline V gene sequence: CDR1 SGHRS, CDR2 YFSETQ. The CDR3 sequence is CAIPRGQGLDTQYF. CDR3 sequence (DNA): TGCGCCATACCGCGGGGACAGGGGTTGGATACGCAGTATTTT.

In this sample, this clonotype turned up a few times. V and J are TRBV6-2 or TRBV6-3 and TRBJ1-5; TRBD1 is a possible D gene (6 bases). The CDR3 loop spans 15 amino acids. Germline assignment: CDR1 MNHEY and CDR2 SVGEGT. The ends were cut back, 5 bases at V and 3 bases at J, with 14 bases in the middle. Here the CDR3 reads CASSAAGEVNQPQHF. The CDR3 DNA follows: TGTGCCAGCAGTGCTGCAGGGGAGGTCAATCAGCCCCAGCATTTT.

This clonotype was picked up many times. The gene calls are TRBV2 and TRBJ1-5; 8 nucleotides align to TRBD1. The J segment lost 0 bases and the V segment lost 1 base, leaving 5 bases of the junction unmatched. This CDR3 spans 17 amino acids. The germline gives CDR1 SNHLY, CDR2 FYNNEI. The CDR3 DNA reads as TGTGCCAGCAGTGAAGGACAGGGGCCCCATAGCAATCAGCCCCAGCATTTT. Residues: CASSEGQGPHSNQPQHF.

Many counts were recorded for this clonotype. This chain connects TRBV11-2 to TRBJ2-7, with D perhaps matching TRBD1 (6 bases). Germline lookup yields CDR1 SGHAT and CDR2 FQNNGV. V was cut by 0 bases and J by 3 bases, with 12 bases left in between. The CDR3 consists of 15 residues. This chain's CDR3 is CASSLDLGHYYEQYF. DNA of the CDR3: TGTGCCAGCAGCTTAGATCTGGGACACTACTACGAGCAGTACTTC.

The chain employs TRBV4-2 and TRBJ2-5, with D possibly matching TRBD1 (5 bases). Germline CDR1 is LGHNA and CDR2 is YNFKEQ. The V end lost 3 bases, the J end lost 2 bases, and 22 bases lay between the germline ends. The CDR3 loop spans 18 amino acids. CDR3 loop: CASSQVPQVYDQQETQYF. CDR3 in DNA: TGTGCCAGCAGCCAGGTACCACAGGTCTACGACCAACAAGAGACCCAGTACTTC.

The chain recombines TRBV5-1 with TRBJ2-7; TRBD1 or TRBD2 may be the D gene (6 bases each). CDR1 and CDR2 from the germline V gene are SGHRS and YFSETQ. CDR3 size: 13 residues. Trimming removed 5 bases from V and 2 bases from J, with 11 bases in between. This CDR3 reads CASRAGQTYEQYF. The CDR3 region has the DNA TGCGCCAGCAGGGCGGGACAAACCTACGAGCAGTACTTC.

This sequence joins TRBV5-1 and TRBJ1-5, with D tentatively TRBD1 (5 bases). Germline V gene data show CDR1 as SGHRS and CDR2 as YFSETQ. The CDR3 runs 14 residues. Trimming removed 0 bases at V and 5 bases at J, with 9 bases between. The CDR3 coding sequence is TGCGCCAGCAGCTTGGATCCGGGGGATCAGCCCCAGCATTTT. Translating gives CASSLDPGDQPQHF. Using reference TRBV5-1 and TRBJ1-5 for the parts outside the CDR3, the full variable domain is KAGVTQTPRYLIKTRGQQVTLSCSPISGHRSVSWYQQTPGQGLQFLFEYFSETQRNKGNFPGRFSGRQFSNSRSEMNVSTLELGDSALYLCASSLDPGDQPQHFGDGTRLSIL.